Presented here are 9 T cell receptor beta chains from one specimen sequenced in a study of T cells in Graves' hyperthyroidism and ophthalmopathy (dated by TCRdb to between 2018 and 2021). Libraries came from multiplex PCR. For sequencing, an Illumina HiSeq 2000 was employed. Amplification of TCR beta CDR3 regions was carried out from RNA transcripts. The TCR CDR3 was subjected to a first round of RT-PCR using the HTBI primer set and the Qiagen OneStep RT-PCR kit. The public reads were reprocessed in TCRdb via fastp at Q25 and MiXCR, keeping in-frame beta chains. Each entry merges the rows of one CDR3 protein and shows their most common DNA and genes. The sample table holds about 640,000 distinct CDR3 sequences, of which 13% to 15% were seen once. The ten largest clones capture approximately 12% of the sample. Sample: blood. The receptors derive from a woman in her 50s with Graves' ophthalmopathy.

This clonotype was counted only a few times. A read error may explain this, as a much larger clone is one base away. The chain is built from TRBV7-2 and TRBJ2-7, with 13 bases lining up with TRBD2. The CDR3 has 15 residues. Germline V gene sequence: CDR1 SGHTA, CDR2 FQGNSA. The CDR3 here is CAGSLGLAGVVEQYF. The CDR3 DNA sequence: TGTGCCGGCAGCCTCGGACTAGCGGGAGTGGTCGAGCAGTACTTC.

This clonotype came up many times. V is TRBV7-9 and J is TRBJ2-7, with D possibly being TRBD2 (6 bases). Germline CDR1 and CDR2: SEHNR and FQNEAQ (reference sequence). The CDR3 extends over 15 amino acids. The V gene lost 5 bases and the J gene lost 2 bases, with 16 bases spanning the gap. CDR3 coding DNA: TGTGCCAGCAGCCCCTTGTCGGGAGCTCCCTACGAGCAGTACTTC. Its translation: CASSPLSGAPYEQYF.

Concerning this clonotype itself: A much bigger clone sits one base away, suggesting this may be a read error. The V gene is TRBV11-2, the J gene TRBJ2-5; unclear D gene. V was pared by 4 bases and J by 4 bases, with 13 bases between. The CDR3 is 14 amino acids. Germline-derived CDR1 and CDR2 are SGHAT and FQNNGV. The CDR3 here is CASSSRRTAETQYF. DNA of the CDR3: TGTGCCAGCAGCTCCCGACGGACCGCAGAGACCCAGTACTTC. Full variable domain (remainder filled in from reference TRBV11-2 and TRBJ2-5): EAGVAQSPRYKIIEKRQSVAFWCNPISGHATLYWYQQILGQGPKLLIQFQNNGVVDDSQLPKDRFSAERLKGVDSTLKIQPAKLEDSAVYLCASSSRRTAETQYFGPGTRLLVL.

At least ten counts were recorded for this clonotype. The rearrangement joins TRBV7-8 to TRBJ1-5; tentative D call: TRBD1 (5 bases). This CDR3 region has 14 residues. Per germline, CDR1 SGHVS and CDR2 FQNEAQ. The V end was cut by 5 bases, the J end by 2 bases, with 10 bases between. The CDR3 is CASSEPGGNQPQHF. The CDR3 coding sequence is TGTGCCAGCAGCGAACCGGGGGGCAATCAGCCCCAGCATTTT. Full variable domain (outside the CDR3, taken from reference TRBV7-8 and TRBJ1-5): GAGVSQSPRYKVAKRGQDVALRCDPISGHVSLFWYQQALGQGPEFLTYFQNEAQLDKSGLPSDRFFAERPEGSVSTLKIQRTQQEDSAVYLCASSEPGGNQPQHFGDGTRLSIL.

This clonotype was recorded many times. The chain joins TRBV20-1 to TRBJ2-1; TRBD2 agrees at 10 bases. Germline CDR1 and CDR2: DFQATT and SNEGSKA (reference sequence). With V trimmed by 0 bases and J by 6 bases, 8 bases remained unmatched. The CDR3 covers 16 residues. The CDR3 coding sequence is TGCAGTGCTAGAGATCTGAGAGTAGCGGGGGGCAATGAGCAGTTCTTC. Translation gives CSARDLRVAGGNEQFF.

This clonotype was recorded at least ten times. The V call is TRBV5-6, the J call TRBJ1-2; D is possibly TRBD1 (5 bases). This CDR3 region has 13 residues. Germline CDR1 SGHDT, CDR2 YYEEEE. Trimming cost V 1 base and J 8 bases, with 12 bases left between them. CDR3 nucleotides: TGTGCCAGCAGCTTGACTTCAGGGAGCGGCTACACCTTC. Translating it yields CASSLTSGSGYTF.

This clonotype was detected many times. V is TRBV5-6 and J is TRBJ1-2; D ambiguous. Germline V gene sequence: CDR1 SGHDT, CDR2 YYEEEE. Trimming took 0 bases from V and 5 from J, leaving 14 bases between them. This CDR3 has 15 residues. CDR3 sequence reads: CASSLGRWVRYGYTF. In DNA form, the CDR3 reads TGTGCCAGCAGCTTGGGGCGCTGGGTGAGGTATGGCTACACCTTC.

This clonotype showed up many times. This CDR3 reads CASSSSDRVDGYTF. The CDR3 nucleotides are TGTGCCAGCAGTTCCTCTGACAGGGTGGACGGCTACACCTTC. V usage is TRBV28 and J usage is TRBJ1-2, with 7 positions matching TRBD1. Germline V CDR1 and CDR2: MDHEN, SYDVKM. The CDR3 extends over 14 amino acids. J was trimmed by 8 bases and V by 4 bases; bases with no gene match: 10.

This clonotype was recorded a few times. This chain uses TRBV5-1 with TRBJ2-7; TRBD2 matches at 11 bases. The CDR3 runs 17 residues. V gave up 0 bases and J gave up 6 bases; unmatched junction bases: 11. CDR1 is SGHRS and CDR2 is YFSETQ in the germline V gene. The CDR3 coding sequence is TGCGCCAGCAGCTTGGCCTCAGGGCTAGCGGGAGGATCCGAGCAGTACTTC. Protein sequence: CASSLASGLAGGSEQYF.